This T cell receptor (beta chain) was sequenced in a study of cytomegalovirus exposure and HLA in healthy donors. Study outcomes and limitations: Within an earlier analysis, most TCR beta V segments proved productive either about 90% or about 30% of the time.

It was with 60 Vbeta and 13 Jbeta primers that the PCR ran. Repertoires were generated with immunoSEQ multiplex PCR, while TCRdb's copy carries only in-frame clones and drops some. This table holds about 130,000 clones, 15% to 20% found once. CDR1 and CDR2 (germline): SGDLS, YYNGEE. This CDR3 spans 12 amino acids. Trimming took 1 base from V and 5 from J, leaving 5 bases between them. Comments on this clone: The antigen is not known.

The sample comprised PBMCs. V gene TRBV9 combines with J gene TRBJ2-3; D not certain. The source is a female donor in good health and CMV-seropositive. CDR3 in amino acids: CASSVPGDTQYF. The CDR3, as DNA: TGTGCCAGCAGCGTACCGGGAGATACGCAGTATTTT.